The 13 T cell receptor beta chains below were found in one sample sequenced in a study of CD4+ T cells in melanoma. Assay: immunoSEQ multiplex PCR; the TCRdb copy retains only in-frame clones and omits some. The table records 18,000 or so clones, 81% of them present only once. Material: cells from a culture (not recorded whether cultured in vitro). The origin of the receptors is a human donor with melanoma.

This chain links TRBV6-1 with TRBJ1-5; TRBD1 is a possible D gene (5 bases). Trimming removed 5 bases at V and 1 base at J, with 12 bases between. Germline V gene sequence: CDR1 MNHNS, CDR2 SASEGT. The CDR3 has 15 residues. CDR3 in DNA: TGTGCCAGCAGTCGGGACCGAGTAAGCAATCAGCCCCAGCATTTT. Translating it yields CASSRDRVSNQPQHF.

The chain is built from TRBV30 and TRBJ2-1, with D unresolved. The CDR3 runs to 17 residues. Trimming cost V 0 bases and J 7 bases, with 22 bases left between them. CDR1 is GTSNPN and CDR2 is SVGIG in the germline V gene (reference sequence). CDR3 sequence: CAWSVLFGRPRENEQFF. Written as DNA, the CDR3 is TGTGCCTGGAGTGTACTTTTTGGCAGGCCCAGAGAAAATGAGCAGTTCTTC.

The CDR3 here is CASSLAATRFYGYTF. In DNA form, the CDR3 reads TGTGCCAGCAGTTTAGCGGCAACTCGTTTCTATGGCTACACCTTC. The rearrangement links TRBV27 to TRBJ1-2; D unclear. Germline lookup yields CDR1 MNHEY and CDR2 SMNVEV (reference sequence). V gave up 2 bases and J gave up 4 bases, with 14 bases separating them. The CDR3 is 15 amino acids.

The J gene is TRBJ1-1, the V gene TRBV19; D possibly corresponds to TRBD1 (5 bases). The CDR3 spans 14 residues. V shed 10 bases and J shed 0 bases, with 15 bases lying between them. Germline V gene data show CDR1 as LNHDA and CDR2 as SQIVND (reference sequence). The CDR3: CATTGQTMNTEAFF. The CDR3 nucleotides read TGTGCCACCACGGGGCAGACTATGAACACTGAAGCTTTCTTT.

The chain combines TRBV5-1 with TRBJ2-3; TRBD2 matches at 11 bases. V dropped 0 bases and J dropped 4; count of bases not matched to a gene: 4. The germline CDR1 and CDR2 sequences are SGHRS and YFSETQ. The CDR3 runs to 16 residues. CDR3 sequence reads: CASSLGLAGSADTQYF. DNA for the CDR3: TGCGCCAGCAGCTTGGGACTAGCGGGGTCCGCAGATACGCAGTATTTT.

The V and J genes are TRBV5-1 and TRBJ2-1; no definite D call. Looked up from germline, CDR1 is SGHRS and CDR2 is YFSETQ. Trimming left V 6 bases short and J 0 bases short, with 16 bases between. The CDR3 length is 16 residues. CDR3 DNA: TGCGCCAGCATCCAGGACCCCTCGAGCTCCTACAATGAGCAGTTCTTC. Translation: CASIQDPSSSYNEQFF.

V and J are TRBV4-1 and TRBJ1-4; tentatively, D is TRBD1 (5 bases). V was cut by 2 bases and J by 7 bases, with 14 bases left in between. CDR1 is MGHRA, CDR2 YSYEKL, per germline. The CDR3 spans 15 residues. CDR3 residues: CASSQPQQGTEKLFF. The CDR3, as DNA: TGCGCCAGCAGCCAACCCCAGCAAGGGACTGAAAAACTGTTTTTT.

V gene TRBV2 combines with J gene TRBJ1-3; tentative D call: TRBD1 (6 bases). This CDR3 region has 15 residues. Deletions cut 6 bases from V and 2 bases from J, with 14 bases between. CDR1 and CDR2 from the germline V gene are SNHLY and FYNNEI. CDR3 sequence: CASRRTRGAGNTIYF. The CDR3 DNA sequence: TGTGCCAGCAGGCGGACCAGGGGAGCTGGAAACACCATATATTTT.

This clone was counted a few times. The V call is TRBV29-1, the J call TRBJ1-2; 9 bases line up with TRBD1. Losses at the gene ends were 6 bases for V and 1 base for J; bases not matched to a gene: 6. This CDR3 comprises 14 residues. The germline gives CDR1 SQVTM, CDR2 ANQGSEA. The CDR3, as DNA: TGCAGCGTCGTGACAGGGGGGGATAACTATGGCTACACCTTC. Its protein is CSVVTGGDNYGYTF.

The CDR3 spells CASSLGTGSYEQYF. For the CDR3, the DNA is TGTGCCAGCAGTCTTGGGACAGGGAGTTACGAGCAGTACTTC. The chain recombines TRBV6-6 with TRBJ2-7; TRBD1 matches 9 bases. Germline CDR1 and CDR2: MNHNY and SVGAGI (reference sequence). This CDR3 region has 14 residues. Trimming at V came to 5 bases and at J to 4 bases, leaving 6 bases not matched to a gene.

In its sample, this clone was seen a few times. The rearrangement links TRBV6-5 to TRBJ2-6, with no clear D. The germline V and J ends were trimmed by 4 bases and 2 bases, with 9 bases remaining between them. The CDR3 is 15 amino acids. Per the germline V gene, CDR1 is MNHEY and CDR2 is SVGAGI. The CDR3 bases are TGTGCCAGCAGTTTATCGGGCCCTGGGGCCAACGTCCTGACTTTC. Its translation: CASSLSGPGANVLTF.

V is TRBV5-1 and J is TRBJ1-3; TRBD1 might be the D (5 bases). With 0 bases removed from V and 6 bases from J, the gap between germline ends came to 7 bases. CDR1 and CDR2 (germline): SGHRS, YFSETQ. The CDR3 extends over 13 amino acids. The DNA for the CDR3 is TGCGCCAGCAGCTTGGGACAGCAAAACACCATATATTTT. Encoded protein: CASSLGQQNTIYF.

This chain connects TRBV6-1 to TRBJ1-5; D might be TRBD1 (6 bases). Deletions cut 10 bases from V and 3 bases from J, with 13 bases between. CDR3 length: 13 amino acids. Germline-derived CDR1 and CDR2 are MNHNS and SASEGT. The DNA for the CDR3 is TGTGCCACCTCGGACAGAAACAATCAGCCCCAGCATTTT. This translates into CATSDRNNQPQHF.